This entry lists 24 T cell receptor beta chains sequenced from one sample in a study of yellow fever vaccine responses in identical twins. Using its own MiXCR run on the RT-PCR reads, TCRdb lists one record per CDR3 protein. The table records some 11,000 distinct CDR3 sequences, around 77% of them present only once. Sample: T cells from blood (PBMCs), unsorted or a sorted subset (not recorded which), taken before or after yellow fever vaccination (not recorded which). The receptors derive from a woman between 18 and 29 years old who received the yellow fever vaccine.

The gene calls are TRBV29-1 and TRBJ2-5; unclear D gene. Trimming stripped 4 bases from V and 4 bases from J, with 13 bases between. This CDR3 spans 13 amino acids. Germline loops: CDR1 SQVTM, CDR2 ANQGSEA. CDR3 in DNA: TGCAGCGTTGTTATGGATTGGGCAGAGACCCAGTACTTC. It is translated as CSVVMDWAETQYF.

This chain links TRBV11-1 with TRBJ1-2; no reliable D call. Trimming removed 5 bases at V and 5 bases at J, with 12 bases between. The germline CDR1 and CDR2 sequences are SGHAT and FQDESV (reference sequence). The CDR3 spans 13 residues. CDR3 DNA sequence: TGTGCCAGCAGCGAAGTCGAGCCTTATGGCTACACCTTC. Residues: CASSEVEPYGYTF. Supplemented by reference TRBV11-1 and TRBJ1-2, the full variable domain reads EAEVAQSPRYKITEKSQAVAFWCDPISGHATLYWYRQILGQGPELLVQFQDESVVDDSQLPKDRFSAERLKGVDSTLKIQPAELGDSAMYLCASSEVEPYGYTFGSGTRLTVV.

This clonotype occurred a few times. The chain employs TRBV25-1 and TRBJ1-3; D ambiguous. The CDR3 totals 15 residues. Trimming shortened V by 3 bases and J by 4 bases, and 13 bases separated the two germline ends. The germline V gene has CDR1 MGHDK and CDR2 SYGVNS. The chain's CDR3 is CASSEWSVWGNTIYF. In DNA form, the CDR3 reads TGTGCCAGCAGTGAGTGGAGTGTCTGGGGAAACACCATATATTTT.

This rearrangement joins TRBV13 to TRBJ2-7; the D gene is possibly TRBD2 (6 bases). V shed 5 bases and J shed 3 bases, with 14 bases lying between them. CDR3 length equals 14 residues. Germline V gives CDR1 PRHDT, CDR2 FYEKMQ (reference sequence). CDR3 protein: CASSRRGTIYEQYV. CDR3 in DNA: TGTGCCAGCAGCCGGAGGGGAACGATCTACGAGCAGTACGTC.

The chain couples TRBV2 to TRBJ1-5; D gene ambiguous. The V and J ends lost 4 bases and 7 bases respectively, with 11 bases between them. CDR3 size: 13 residues. From germline, CDR1 is SNHLY and CDR2 FYNNEI. CDR3 sequence: CASSGQVVQPQHF. DNA for the CDR3: TGTGCCAGCAGTGGCCAGGTCGTGCAGCCCCAGCATTTT.

The rearrangement links TRBV13 to TRBJ2-5, with D perhaps TRBD1 or TRBD2 (6 bases each). This CDR3 comprises 13 residues. V was cut by 5 bases and J by 5 bases, with 12 bases left in between. The germline gives CDR1 PRHDT, CDR2 FYEKMQ (reference sequence). DNA of the CDR3: TGTGCCAGCAGCCCAACAGGGAGGGAGACCCAGTACTTC. Translating it yields CASSPTGRETQYF.

The J gene is TRBJ1-5, the V gene TRBV4-1; a weak D match, TRBD1 (5 bases). The V gene's germline CDR1 is MGHRA and CDR2 YSYEKL. The CDR3 loop spans 16 amino acids. V lost 1 base and J lost 3, with 13 bases in between. The CDR3 nucleotides are TGCGCCAGCAGCCAAGGAGGGACGTCGGACAATCAGCCCCAGCATTTT. It is translated as CASSQGGTSDNQPQHF.

The chain couples TRBV29-1 to TRBJ2-1, with 8 bases lining up with TRBD2. Germline values: CDR1 SQVTM, CDR2 ANQGSEA. This CDR3 spans 11 amino acids. The ends lost 1 base at V and 15 bases at J; junction bases unmatched: 5. The CDR3 sequence: CSVEGRGGLFF. The CDR3 bases are TGCAGCGTTGAAGGCCGGGGGGGTCTGTTCTTC.

The chain has TRBV11-1 and TRBJ2-5; tentatively, D is TRBD2 (7 bases). The ends were cut back, 8 bases at V and 5 bases at J, with 18 bases in the middle. CDR1 is SGHAT and CDR2 is FQDESV in the germline V gene (reference sequence). The CDR3 is 14 residues long. The CDR3 nucleotides read TGTGCCAGCGCCGGACGGGGGGCGGAGGAGACCCAGTACTTC. This encodes CASAGRGAEETQYF.

The V call is TRBV6-2 or TRBV6-3, the J call TRBJ1-2; D uncertain. Germline CDR1 MNHEY, CDR2 SVGEGT. With 0 bases removed from V and 3 bases from J, the gap between germline ends came to 5 bases. The CDR3 is 13 amino acids. The CDR3 loop reads CASSYSAYYGYTF. In DNA, the CDR3 is TGTGCCAGCAGTTACTCGGCCTACTATGGCTACACCTTC.

The rearrangement uses TRBV7-6 and TRBJ2-1; 7 bases are a match to TRBD2. V was pared by 7 bases and J by 6 bases, with 15 bases of the junction left unmatched. The CDR3 has 16 residues. Germline V gene lookup returns CDR1 SGHVS and CDR2 FNYEAQ. In DNA form, the CDR3 reads TGTGCCAGCACCCATCGTGGCGGGAGACGGGTCAATGAGCAGTTCTTC. Its protein product is CASTHRGGRRVNEQFF.

The CDR3 nucleotides are TGTGCCAGCAGTGAGACAGGCAATCAGCCCCAGCATTTT. This sequence encodes CASSETGNQPQHF. The chain has TRBV2 and TRBJ1-5; D is perhaps TRBD1 (5 bases). CDR3 length equals 13 residues. Trimming cost V 3 bases and J 2 bases, with 5 bases left between them. The germline V gene has CDR1 SNHLY and CDR2 FYNNEI.

This clonotype showed up just a few times. V gene TRBV11-3 combines with J gene TRBJ2-7; D is uncertain. Germline V CDR1 and CDR2: SGHNT, YENEEA. V was cut by 4 bases and J by 0 bases, with 10 bases left in between. CDR3 size: 14 residues. In DNA, the CDR3 is TGTGCCAGCAGCTCCCCGGACCTCTCCTACGAGCAGTACTTC. Residues: CASSSPDLSYEQYF.

The rearrangement links TRBV12-3 or TRBV12-4 to TRBJ1-2; D possibly corresponds to TRBD1 (5 bases). This CDR3 contains 15 residues. Trimming stripped 4 bases from V and 1 base from J, with 13 bases between. The CDR3 DNA reads TGTGCCAGCAGTTCGACAGAATCTCATAACTATGGCTACACCTTC. It translates to CASSSTESHNYGYTF.

The sample holds one count of this clonotype. The gene calls are TRBV7-6 and TRBJ1-5; TRBD1 matches at 9 bases. Germline loops: CDR1 SGHVS, CDR2 FNYEAQ. This CDR3 comprises 14 residues. The V segment lost 5 bases and the J segment 6 bases; nucleotides outside the gene matches: 5. DNA of the CDR3: TGTGCCAGCAGCGAGGGACAGGGAAGTCAGCCCCAGCATTTT. It codes for CASSEGQGSQPQHF.

The rearrangement uses TRBV29-1 and TRBJ2-1; D is undetermined. The CDR3 is 12 residues long. Looked up from germline, CDR1 is SQVTM and CDR2 is ANQGSEA. V lost 4 bases to trimming and J lost 6 bases, with 10 bases between them. The CDR3 loop reads CSVVSIGNEQFF. The DNA of the CDR3 is TGCAGCGTTGTCAGTATTGGCAATGAGCAGTTCTTC.

This chain's CDR3 is CASSLGSSSYEQYF. As DNA, the CDR3 is TGTGCCAGCAGCTTAGGCTCGAGCTCCTACGAGCAGTACTTC. V gene TRBV7-3 combines with J gene TRBJ2-7; D call uncertain. This CDR3 contains 14 residues. The germline CDR1 and CDR2 sequences are SGHTA and FQGTGA. V dropped 2 bases and J dropped 0 bases, with 8 bases sitting between them.

In this sample, this clonotype turned up once. The genes are TRBV20-1 and TRBJ1-5; D is uncertain. The length of the CDR3 is 13 residues. The V gene's germline CDR1 is DFQATT and CDR2 SNEGSKA (reference sequence). With 6 bases removed from V and 0 bases from J, the gap between germline ends came to 9 bases. CDR3 protein: CSAQENSNQPQHF. The DNA of the CDR3 is TGCAGTGCCCAGGAAAATAGCAATCAGCCCCAGCATTTT.

The chain uses TRBV19 and TRBJ2-7; 7 positions match TRBD2. CDR1 is LNHDA and CDR2 is SQIVND in the germline V gene (reference sequence). CDR3 length: 14 amino acids. J lost 4 bases, V lost 6 bases, and 9 bases had no gene match. For the CDR3, the DNA is TGTGCCAGTAGCGATCCCCTAGCGGAGTACGAGCAGTACTTC. Amino acid sequence: CASSDPLAEYEQYF.

This clonotype appeared a few times. V usage is TRBV5-4 and J usage is TRBJ1-1; D ambiguous. V was shortened by 2 bases and J by 5 bases, with 10 bases between the two germline ends. The CDR3 is 13 amino acids. Per the germline V gene, CDR1 is SGHNT and CDR2 is YYREEE (reference sequence). The CDR3 spells CASSLKGATEAFF. CDR3 coding DNA: TGTGCCAGCAGCTTAAAAGGAGCGACTGAAGCTTTCTTT.

The V gene is TRBV7-6, the J gene TRBJ2-1; tentatively, D is TRBD2 (6 bases). With 5 bases removed from V and 4 bases from J, the gap between germline ends came to 21 bases. The CDR3 has 17 amino acids. Per the germline V gene, CDR1 is SGHVS and CDR2 is FNYEAQ. The CDR3: CASSTGARLGTYNEQFF. CDR3 coding DNA: TGTGCCAGCAGCACTGGAGCCAGGCTTGGGACTTACAATGAGCAGTTCTTC.

V gene TRBV7-6 combines with J gene TRBJ2-7; D not resolved. With 4 bases removed from V and 6 bases from J, the gap between germline ends came to 7 bases. The CDR3 contains 11 residues. CDR1 and CDR2 (germline): SGHVS, FNYEAQ. The CDR3 protein is CASSSAGEQYF. The CDR3 DNA is TGTGCCAGCAGCTCCGCCGGCGAGCAGTACTTC. The entire variable domain, with the rest obtained from reference TRBV7-6 and TRBJ2-7, is as follows: GAGVSQSPRYKVTKRGQDVALRCDPISGHVSLYWYRQALGQGPEFLTYFNYEAQQDKSGLPNDRFSAERPEGSISTLTIQRTEQRDSAMYRCASSSAGEQYFGPGTRLTVT.

This clonotype was seen more than once but under ten times. V gene TRBV28 combines with J gene TRBJ2-1; 9 bases map to TRBD1. Germline trimming cut 6 bases from V and 5 bases from J; bases unmatched to any gene: 8. The CDR3 spans 15 residues. CDR1 and CDR2 from the germline V gene are MDHEN and SYDVKM. CDR3 DNA: TGTGCCAGCAGAGCCGGGACAGGGTCAAACAATGAGCAGTTCTTC. Its translation is CASRAGTGSNNEQFF.

This clonotype was detected only once. CDR3 coding DNA: TGTGCCAGCAGCTTCGTTGCTATGAACACTGAAGCTTTCTTT. This sequence encodes CASSFVAMNTEAFF. The chain recombines TRBV13 with TRBJ1-1, with unresolved D. The germline V gene encodes CDR1 PRHDT and CDR2 FYEKMQ (reference sequence). The V end lost 3 bases, the J end lost 0 bases, and 8 bases lay between the germline ends. The CDR3 runs to 14 residues.